Following are 31 T cell receptor beta chains from one sample sequenced in a study of T cells after posttransplantation cyclophosphamide. The table came from immunoSEQ multiplex PCR; TCRdb's copy has only in-frame clones and leaves some out. The sample has about 40,000 clones, none seen only once. Sequenced material: PBMCs. The source of these receptors is a man aged 25-45 years in good health and a related stem cell transplant donor.

This clone was detected ten times or more. This chain connects TRBV9 to TRBJ2-2, with TRBD1 as a possible D gene (5 bases). The V gene lost 9 bases and the J gene lost 1 base, with 10 bases spanning the gap. From germline, CDR1 is SGDLS and CDR2 YYNGEE. The CDR3 spans 13 residues. CDR3 loop: CATTVGNTGELFF. The DNA for the CDR3 is TGTGCCACGACAGTGGGGAACACCGGGGAGCTGTTTTTT.

This clone was found a few times. The chain uses TRBV27 and TRBJ2-5, with 13 bases aligning to TRBD2. Losses at the gene ends were 4 bases for V and 5 bases for J; bases not matched to a gene: 7. Germline loops: CDR1 MNHEY, CDR2 SMNVEV (reference sequence). The CDR3 has 16 amino acids. CDR3 in amino acids: CASSSLLAGGFETQYF. In nucleotides, the CDR3 is TGTGCCAGCAGTTCCCTACTAGCGGGGGGGTTTGAGACCCAGTACTTC.

This clone was seen at least ten times. This chain joins TRBV19 and TRBJ2-3; D gene uncertain. Trimming removed 4 bases at V and 5 bases at J, with 4 bases between. This CDR3 has 11 residues. CDR1 and CDR2 from the germline V gene are LNHDA and SQIVND (reference sequence). The CDR3 region is CASSSRDTQYF. In nucleotides, the CDR3 is TGTGCCAGTAGTAGTAGAGATACGCAGTATTTT.

This clone appeared many times. This sequence joins TRBV7-2 and TRBJ1-5; possibly TRBD1 for D (5 bases). The length of the CDR3 is 15 residues. V lost 5 bases and J lost 9, with 20 bases in between. Germline CDR1 is SGHTA and CDR2 is FQGNSA. The CDR3 sequence is CASSPTGTGMGPQHF. CDR3 bases: TGTGCCAGCAGCCCAACCGGGACTGGCATGGGGCCCCAGCATTTT.

The table lists this clone with many counts. J is TRBJ1-1 and V is TRBV24-1, with a weak D call TRBD1 (5 bases). The CDR3 has 12 amino acids. The V end was cut by 5 bases, the J end by 4 bases, with 7 bases between. Per germline, CDR1 KGHDR and CDR2 SFDVKD. The DNA for the CDR3 is TGTGCCACCAGTGCCCAGGGCACTGAAGCTTTCTTT. This codes for CATSAQGTEAFF.

This clone appeared many times. Other DNA sequences in this specimen translate into the identical CDR3. The CDR3 nucleotides are TGCGCCAGCAGCTTGGGGGGGGGAAGCAATCAGCCCCAGCATTTT. Protein: CASSLGGGSNQPQHF. V is TRBV5-1 and J is TRBJ1-5; maybe TRBD1 (5 bases). Germline V gene lookup returns CDR1 SGHRS and CDR2 YFSETQ. The CDR3 is 15 residues long. Trimming took 0 bases from V and 1 from J, leaving 8 bases between them.

There are many counts of this clone. The gene calls are TRBV5-1 and TRBJ1-5, with 7 bases identical to TRBD1. With 4 bases clipped from V and 0 bases from J, the junction kept 1 base outside the gene matches. The CDR3 sequence is 14 residues long. Germline-derived CDR1 and CDR2 are SGHRS and YFSETQ. As DNA, the CDR3 is TGCGCCAGCAGCCAGGGGGGTAGCAATCAGCCCCAGCATTTT. It specifies CASSQGGSNQPQHF.

This clone was seen ten or more times. The J gene is TRBJ1-4, the V gene TRBV5-4; 9 bases agree with TRBD1. CDR3 length equals 14 residues. Germline trimming cut 2 bases from V and 7 bases from J; bases unmatched to any gene: 3. Germline assignment: CDR1 SGHNT and CDR2 YYREEE (reference sequence). In DNA form, the CDR3 reads TGTGCCAGCAGCTTACAGGGGGCGCGTGAAAAACTGTTTTTT. Translating it yields CASSLQGAREKLFF.

This clone has only a few counts. The chain employs TRBV12-3 or TRBV12-4 and TRBJ2-5; TRBD1 aligns across 8 bases. V was pared by 2 bases and J by 5 bases, with 7 bases of the junction left unmatched. CDR3 length: 15 residues. In DNA, the CDR3 is TGTGCCAGCAGTTTATCCGGACAGGGTATGGAGACCCAGTACTTC. Its translation: CASSLSGQGMETQYF.

This clone was seen repeatedly, ten times or more. V and J are TRBV5-5 and TRBJ2-7; 8 nucleotides agree with TRBD1. V lost 4 bases to trimming and J lost 7 bases; unmatched junction nucleotides: 10. Germline CDR1 is SGHKS and CDR2 is YYEKEE (reference sequence). The CDR3 totals 14 residues. CDR3 nucleotides: TGTGCCAGCAGCCACGGGCAGGGGGCGCGGGAGCAGTACTTC. Translated: CASSHGQGAREQYF. The full variable domain, in which reference TRBV5-5 and TRBJ2-7 provide the parts outside the CDR3, is DAGVTQSPTHLIKTRGQQVTLRCSPISGHKSVSWYQQVLGQGPQFIFQYYEKEERGRGNFPDRFSARQFPNYSSELNVNALLLGDSALYLCASSHGQGAREQYFGPGTRLTVT.

The sample holds many counts of this clone. The chain carries TRBV5-6 and TRBJ1-6; D possibly corresponds to TRBD1 (6 bases). There are 16 residues in the CDR3. Deletions cut 0 bases from V and 7 bases from J, with 14 bases between. CDR1 is SGHDT, CDR2 YYEEEE, per germline. CDR3 protein: CASSLVKDRTNSPLHF. The DNA of the CDR3 is TGTGCCAGCAGCTTGGTTAAAGACAGGACCAATTCACCCCTCCACTTT. Combining the CDR3 with reference TRBV5-6 and TRBJ1-6 gives the whole variable domain DAGVTQSPTHLIKTRGQQVTLRCSPKSGHDTVSWYQQALGQGPQFIFQYYEEEERQRGNFPDRFSGHQFPNYSSELNVNALLLGDSALYLCASSLVKDRTNSPLHFGNGTRLTVT.

This clone was seen many times. The rearrangement uses TRBV11-1 and TRBJ2-1; 10 positions agree with TRBD1. Germline V lookup: CDR1 SGHAT, CDR2 FQDESV (reference sequence). The CDR3 sequence is 15 residues long. V shed 4 bases, J shed 5 bases, and the junction held 5 bases outside the gene matches. The CDR3 DNA sequence: TGTGCCAGCAGCTCGTATGGACAGGGGGACAATGAGCAGTTCTTC. This translates into CASSSYGQGDNEQFF.

This clone occurred many times. CDR3 region: CASSLNRNYEQYF. CDR3 bases: TGTGCCAGCAGCCTAAACAGGAACTACGAGCAGTACTTC. The chain has TRBV5-5 and TRBJ2-7, with D perhaps matching TRBD1 (5 bases). V lost 4 bases to trimming and J lost 3 bases, with 11 bases between them. Germline CDR1 reads SGHKS; CDR2 reads YYEKEE (reference sequence). This CDR3 is built from 13 residues.

This clone has ten or more counts. The chain combines TRBV18 with TRBJ1-1, with TRBD1 matching 7 bases. CDR1 KGHSH and CDR2 LQKENI come from the germline V gene. This CDR3 is 12 amino acids long. Unmatched junction bases numbered 1, after V lost 5 bases and J lost 4 bases. DNA for the CDR3: TGTGCCAGCTCAGCAGGGGGCACTGAAGCTTTCTTT. Its protein product is CASSAGGTEAFF.

The sample holds a few counts of this clone. CDR3 sequence reads: CASSVTSGGNVGDTQYF. CDR3 coding DNA: TGTGCCAGCAGCGTAACCAGCGGGGGCAATGTTGGGGATACGCAGTATTTT. V is TRBV9 and J is TRBJ2-3, with 8 bases lining up with TRBD2. There are 17 residues in the CDR3. V lost 1 base to trimming and J lost 6 bases; unmatched junction nucleotides: 13. Germline CDR1 is SGDLS and CDR2 is YYNGEE.

This clone was observed at least ten times. This chain uses TRBV12-3 or TRBV12-4 with TRBJ2-1; a possible D gene is TRBD2 (6 bases). Trimming took off 5 bases at V and 8 bases at J, with 22 bases between the two ends. The CDR3 loop spans 16 amino acids. CDR3 protein: CASSLGLQRLVYEQFF. DNA of the CDR3: TGTGCCAGCAGTCTCGGACTACAGCGGTTGGTCTATGAGCAGTTCTTC.

This clone was seen repeatedly, ten times or more. V usage is TRBV7-9 and J usage is TRBJ2-7; D unresolved. Trimming stripped 0 bases from V and 3 bases from J, with 6 bases between. This CDR3 has 13 amino acids. Germline values: CDR1 SEHNR, CDR2 FQNEAQ (reference sequence). This chain's CDR3 is CASSLARNYEQYF. In DNA form, the CDR3 reads TGTGCCAGCAGCTTAGCCAGGAACTACGAGCAGTACTTC. Full variable domain (remainder filled in from reference TRBV7-9 and TRBJ2-7): DTGVSQNPRHKITKRGQNVTFRCDPISEHNRLYWYRQTLGQGPEFLTYFQNEAQLEKSRLLSDRFSAERPKGSFSTLEIQRTEQGDSAMYLCASSLARNYEQYFGPGTRLTVT.

This clone was counted many times. The chain has TRBV6-6 and TRBJ1-2; 7 bases fit TRBD1. This CDR3 has 14 residues. Germline CDR1 reads MNHNY; CDR2 reads SVGAGI (reference sequence). The junction had 8 bases not matched to a gene; V was cut back by 6 bases and J by 4 bases. The CDR3 region has the DNA TGTGCCAGCAGAGATACAGGGGTTGGCTATGGCTACACCTTC. As protein: CASRDTGVGYGYTF.

The J gene is TRBJ2-2, the V gene TRBV9; TRBD2 aligns across 10 bases. V gave up 4 bases and J gave up 5 bases; unmatched junction bases: 5. The CDR3 extends over 15 amino acids. Germline V gene sequence: CDR1 SGDLS, CDR2 YYNGEE. The chain's CDR3 is CASSLSGGGTGELFF. The DNA of the CDR3 is TGTGCCAGCAGCCTCAGCGGGGGGGGGACCGGGGAGCTGTTTTTT.

This clone was detected only a few times. This chain uses TRBV6-5 with TRBJ2-5, with 10 bases fitting TRBD2. Germline CDR1 reads MNHEY; CDR2 reads SVGAGI. With V trimmed by 6 bases and J by 2 bases, 3 bases remained unmatched. The CDR3 runs to 14 residues. The CDR3 reads CASRIAGGQETQYF. For the CDR3, the DNA is TGTGCCAGCAGGATAGCGGGGGGACAAGAGACCCAGTACTTC.

This clone was seen many times. The chain uses TRBV19 and TRBJ2-3; D gene ambiguous. The CDR3 sequence is 13 residues long. V lost 5 bases and J lost 3, with 9 bases in between. Germline V gene sequence: CDR1 LNHDA, CDR2 SQIVND (reference sequence). CDR3 in amino acids: CASSFMTTDTQYF. CDR3 DNA sequence: TGTGCCAGTAGTTTCATGACAACAGATACGCAGTATTTT.

This clone was found many times. This chain uses TRBV6-1 with TRBJ1-5, with TRBD1 matching 7 bases. The CDR3 runs to 14 residues. Germline V gene data show CDR1 as MNHNS and CDR2 as SASEGT. V shed 6 bases, J shed 4 bases, and the junction held 6 bases outside the gene matches. The CDR3 coding sequence is TGTGCCAGCAGCCTGGGACAGAGAAATCAGCCCCAGCATTTT. Protein product: CASSLGQRNQPQHF.

This rearrangement joins TRBV4-2 to TRBJ2-3, with 12 bases that match TRBD1. J lost 6 bases, V lost 6 bases, and 4 bases had no gene match. Germline-derived CDR1 and CDR2 are LGHNA and YNFKEQ. The CDR3 extends over 14 amino acids. CDR3 nucleotide sequence: TGTGCCAGCAGTGGGACAGGGGGCGCGGATACGCAGTATTTT. It yields the protein CASSGTGGADTQYF.

This clone was picked up many times. The chain links TRBV4-1 to TRBJ2-1; 14 nucleotides match TRBD2. Germline CDR1 is MGHRA and CDR2 is YSYEKL. V lost 4 bases to trimming and J lost 10 bases; unmatched junction nucleotides: 9. The CDR3 length is 16 residues. Written as DNA, the CDR3 is TGCGCCAGCAGCCGCTCGACTAGCGGGGGGGCCTCCGAGCAGTTCTTC. Amino acid sequence: CASSRSTSGGASEQFF.

Ten or more counts support this clone. CDR3 protein: CASSQDGVGLTEAFF. CDR3 in DNA: TGCGCCAGCAGCCAAGATGGTGTGGGGCTCACTGAAGCTTTCTTT. The chain uses TRBV4-1 and TRBJ1-1; possibly TRBD1 for D (5 bases). Trimming shortened V by 0 bases and J by 4 bases, and 12 bases separated the two germline ends. The germline gives CDR1 MGHRA, CDR2 YSYEKL. The CDR3 runs 15 residues.

This clone was seen repeatedly, ten times or more. The CDR3 DNA reads as TGTGCCAGCAGCGTCCAACAGGGCTACGAGCAGTACTTC. It encodes CASSVQQGYEQYF. The chain joins TRBV12-3 or TRBV12-4 to TRBJ2-7; D perhaps matches TRBD1 (6 bases). V shed 6 bases and J shed 3 bases, with 12 bases lying between them. There are 13 residues in the CDR3.

The chain employs TRBV6-2 or TRBV6-3 and TRBJ2-5; 9 positions agree with TRBD2. The CDR3 length is 15 residues. The trim removed 6 bases at V and 5 bases at J, leaving 10 bases unmatched. Germline V gene data show CDR1 as MNHEY and CDR2 as SVGEGT. This chain's CDR3 is CASSLAAGGRETQYF. In DNA form, the CDR3 reads TGTGCCAGCAGCCTCGCAGCGGGGGGTCGGGAGACCCAGTACTTC.

This clone showed up many times. The CDR3 reads CASSLDIDRGQQPQHF. The CDR3 region has the DNA TGTGCCAGCAGCTTGGATATAGACAGGGGGCAACAGCCCCAGCATTTT. The V call is TRBV5-8, the J call TRBJ1-5; TRBD1 agrees at 10 bases. This CDR3 is 16 amino acids long. Germline values: CDR1 SGHTS, CDR2 YDEGEE. V was clipped by 0 bases and J by 7 bases; unmatched bases: 7.

This clone was seen at least ten times. This rearrangement joins TRBV19 to TRBJ1-2, with TRBD1 matching 9 bases. Unmatched junction bases numbered 13, after V lost 3 bases and J lost 5 bases. The CDR3 extends over 17 amino acids. Looked up from germline, CDR1 is LNHDA and CDR2 is SQIVND (reference sequence). Here the CDR3 reads CASSITGTGSKPYGYTF. Here the CDR3 DNA reads TGTGCCAGTAGTATCACCGGGACAGGGAGCAAACCTTATGGCTACACCTTC.

V usage is TRBV19 and J usage is TRBJ2-5; D is perhaps TRBD2 (7 bases). Trimming cost V 5 bases and J 0 bases, with 16 bases left between them. Germline CDR1 reads LNHDA; CDR2 reads SQIVND (reference sequence). The CDR3 loop spans 16 amino acids. The CDR3 DNA follows: TGTGCCAGTAGTCCCTCAAGGGGGGGGAACCAAGAGACCCAGTACTTC. This codes for CASSPSRGGNQETQYF.

This clone was observed at least ten times. J is TRBJ2-2 and V is TRBV7-3; D not certain. Trimming took 1 base from V and 4 from J, leaving 7 bases between them. CDR3 length: 14 residues. Germline CDR1 reads SGHTA; CDR2 reads FQGTGA. The CDR3 DNA sequence: TGTGCCAGCAGCTTAAGAAGGGCCACCGGGGAGCTGTTTTTT. Protein product: CASSLRRATGELFF. Combining the CDR3 with reference TRBV7-3 and TRBJ2-2 gives the whole variable domain GAGVSQTPSNKVTEKGKYVELRCDPISGHTALYWYRQSLGQGPEFLIYFQGTGAADDSGLPNDRFFAVRPEGSVSTLKIQRTERGDSAVYLCASSLRRATGELFFGEGSRLTVL.